This T cell receptor beta chain was recovered during a study of blood T cells in healthy people across ages. Findings and caveats of the study: Both higher diversity and more naive CD4+ cells marked long-lived donors when set against aged donors.

V dropped 4 bases and J dropped 4; count of bases not matched to a gene: 7. The CDR3 contains 15 residues. The germline CDR1 and CDR2 sequences are SGHRS and YFSETQ. With a J-beta primer mix and a sample-barcoded 5' primer, a second PCR ran roughly 6 to 12 cycles. MiXCR, applied by TCRdb to the 5' RACE reads, yields one record per CDR3 protein. Of about 700,000 distinct CDR3 sequences in the sample, about 30% were seen once. This clonotype was counted ten times or more. Its antigen is currently unknown. Total RNA extraction produced at least 5 micrograms (per sample) for the study. The receptor comes from an elderly woman in good health. V usage is TRBV5-1 and J usage is TRBJ2-3; 9 positions agree with TRBD1. Sequencing was done on a sample of blood. The CDR3 nucleotides read TGCGCCAGCAGCGCCGGGGACAGGGTTGCAGATACGCAGTATTTT. This sequence encodes CASSAGDRVADTQYF.